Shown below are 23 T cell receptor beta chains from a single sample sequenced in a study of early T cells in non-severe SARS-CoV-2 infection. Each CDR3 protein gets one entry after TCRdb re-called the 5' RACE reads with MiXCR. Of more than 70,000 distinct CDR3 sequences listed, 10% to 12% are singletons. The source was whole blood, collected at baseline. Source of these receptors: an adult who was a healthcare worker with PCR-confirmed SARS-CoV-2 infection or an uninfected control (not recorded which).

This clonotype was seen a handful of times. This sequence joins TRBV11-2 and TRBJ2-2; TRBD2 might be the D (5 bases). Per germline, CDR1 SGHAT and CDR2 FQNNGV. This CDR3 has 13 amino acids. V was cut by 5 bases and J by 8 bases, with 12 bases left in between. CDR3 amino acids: CASSPSGWGELFF. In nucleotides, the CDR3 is TGTGCCAGCAGCCCCAGCGGTTGGGGGGAGCTGTTTTTT.

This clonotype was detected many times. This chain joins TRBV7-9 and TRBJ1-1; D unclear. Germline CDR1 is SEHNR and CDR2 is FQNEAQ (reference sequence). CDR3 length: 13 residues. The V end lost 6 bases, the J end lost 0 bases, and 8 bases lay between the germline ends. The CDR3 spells CASRRTVNTEAFF. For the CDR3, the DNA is TGTGCCAGCAGAAGGACGGTGAACACTGAAGCTTTCTTT. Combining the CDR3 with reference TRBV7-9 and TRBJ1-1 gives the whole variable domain DTGVSQNPRHKITKRGQNVTFRCDPISEHNRLYWYRQTLGQGPEFLTYFQNEAQLEKSRLLSDRFSAERPKGSFSTLEIQRTEQGDSAMYLCASRRTVNTEAFFGQGTRLTVV.

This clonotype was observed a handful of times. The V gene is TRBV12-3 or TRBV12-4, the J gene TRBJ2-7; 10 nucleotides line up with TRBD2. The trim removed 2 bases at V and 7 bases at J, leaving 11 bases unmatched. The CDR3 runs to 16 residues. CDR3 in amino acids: CASSLLSSGGRGEQYF. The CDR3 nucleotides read TGTGCCAGCAGTTTATTGTCTAGCGGGGGACGAGGAGAGCAGTACTTC.

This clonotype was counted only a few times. The CDR3 DNA reads TGTGCCAGCGGACTAGCGGGGAGCACAGATACGCAGTATTTT. It translates to CASGLAGSTDTQYF. The V gene is TRBV6-5, the J gene TRBJ2-3; 12 bases are shared with TRBD2. The germline V gene encodes CDR1 MNHEY and CDR2 SVGAGI. V trimming: 8 bases; J trimming: 0 bases; junction bases outside the gene matches: 0. The CDR3 contains 14 residues.

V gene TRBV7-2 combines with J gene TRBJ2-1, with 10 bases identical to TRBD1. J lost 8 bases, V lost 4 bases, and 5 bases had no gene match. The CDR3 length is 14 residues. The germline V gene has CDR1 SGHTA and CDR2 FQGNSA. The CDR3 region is CASSSRQGADEQFF. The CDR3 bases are TGTGCCAGCAGCTCTCGACAGGGGGCGGATGAGCAGTTCTTC.

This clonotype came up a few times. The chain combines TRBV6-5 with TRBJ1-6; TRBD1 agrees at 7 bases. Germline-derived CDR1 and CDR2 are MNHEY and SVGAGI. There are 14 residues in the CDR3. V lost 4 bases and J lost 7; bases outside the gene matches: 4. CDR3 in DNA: TGTGCCAGCAGTTTCCGGGACAGAAATTCACCCCTCCACTTT. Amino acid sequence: CASSFRDRNSPLHF.

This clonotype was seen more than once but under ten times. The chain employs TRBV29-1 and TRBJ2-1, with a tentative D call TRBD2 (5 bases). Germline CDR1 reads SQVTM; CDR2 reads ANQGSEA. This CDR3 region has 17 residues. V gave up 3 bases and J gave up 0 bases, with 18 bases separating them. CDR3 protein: CSVETRSGKSSYNEQFF. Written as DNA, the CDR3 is TGCAGCGTTGAGACGAGGTCGGGGAAGAGCTCCTACAATGAGCAGTTCTTC.

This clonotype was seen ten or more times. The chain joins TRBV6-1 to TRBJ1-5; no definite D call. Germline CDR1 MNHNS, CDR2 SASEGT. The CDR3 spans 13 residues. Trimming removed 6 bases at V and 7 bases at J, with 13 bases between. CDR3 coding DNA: TGTGCCAGCAGGAGGGAGGGTTGGCAGCCCCAGCATTTT. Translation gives CASRREGWQPQHF.

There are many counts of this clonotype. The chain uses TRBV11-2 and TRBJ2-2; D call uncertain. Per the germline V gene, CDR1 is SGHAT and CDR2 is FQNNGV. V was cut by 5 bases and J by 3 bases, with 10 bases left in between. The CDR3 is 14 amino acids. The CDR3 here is CASSPLRDTGELFF. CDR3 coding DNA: TGTGCCAGCAGCCCATTAAGGGACACCGGGGAGCTGTTTTTT.

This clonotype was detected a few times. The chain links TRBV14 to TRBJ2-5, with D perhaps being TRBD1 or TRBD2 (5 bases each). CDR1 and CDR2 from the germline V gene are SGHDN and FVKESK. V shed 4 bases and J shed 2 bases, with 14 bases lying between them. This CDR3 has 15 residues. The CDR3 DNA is TGTGCCAGCAGCCTCTACAAGAGGGGTCAAGAGACCCAGTACTTC. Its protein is CASSLYKRGQETQYF. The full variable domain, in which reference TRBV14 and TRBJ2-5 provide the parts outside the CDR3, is EAGVTQFPSHSVIEKGQTVTLRCDPISGHDNLYWYRRVMGKEIKFLLHFVKESKQDESGMPNNRFLAERTGGTYSTLKVQPAELEDSGVYFCASSLYKRGQETQYFGPGTRLLVL.

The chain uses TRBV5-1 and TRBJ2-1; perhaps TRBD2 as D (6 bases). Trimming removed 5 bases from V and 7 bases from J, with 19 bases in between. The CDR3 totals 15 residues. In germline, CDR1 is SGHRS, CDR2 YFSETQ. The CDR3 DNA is TGCGCCAGCAGGAGAACGGGGGACCTAGGGAATGAGCAGTTCTTC. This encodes CASRRTGDLGNEQFF.

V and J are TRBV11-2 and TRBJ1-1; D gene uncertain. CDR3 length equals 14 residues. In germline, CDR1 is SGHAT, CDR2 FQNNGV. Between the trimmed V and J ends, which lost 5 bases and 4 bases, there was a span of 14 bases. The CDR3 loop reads CASSPLGNPTEAFF. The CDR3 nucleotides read TGTGCCAGCAGCCCCCTTGGGAATCCCACTGAAGCTTTCTTT.

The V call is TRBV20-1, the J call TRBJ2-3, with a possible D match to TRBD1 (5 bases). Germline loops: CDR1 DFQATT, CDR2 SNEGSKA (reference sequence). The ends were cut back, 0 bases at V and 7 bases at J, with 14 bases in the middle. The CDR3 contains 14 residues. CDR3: CSARDSRTSHTQYF. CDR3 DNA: TGCAGTGCTAGAGATTCCCGGACATCACATACGCAGTATTTT.

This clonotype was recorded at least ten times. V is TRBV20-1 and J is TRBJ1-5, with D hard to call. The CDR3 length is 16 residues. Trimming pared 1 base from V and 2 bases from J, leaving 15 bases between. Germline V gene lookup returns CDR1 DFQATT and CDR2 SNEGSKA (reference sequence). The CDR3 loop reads CSARAGRGGGNQPQHF. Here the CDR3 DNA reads TGCAGTGCTAGAGCGGGAAGAGGTGGCGGCAATCAGCCCCAGCATTTT.

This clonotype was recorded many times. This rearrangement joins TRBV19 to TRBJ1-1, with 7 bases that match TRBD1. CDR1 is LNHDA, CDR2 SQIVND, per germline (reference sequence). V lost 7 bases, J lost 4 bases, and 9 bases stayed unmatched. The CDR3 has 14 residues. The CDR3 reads CASTLAPGGTEAFF. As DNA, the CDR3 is TGTGCCAGTACCCTAGCCCCAGGGGGCACTGAAGCTTTCTTT.

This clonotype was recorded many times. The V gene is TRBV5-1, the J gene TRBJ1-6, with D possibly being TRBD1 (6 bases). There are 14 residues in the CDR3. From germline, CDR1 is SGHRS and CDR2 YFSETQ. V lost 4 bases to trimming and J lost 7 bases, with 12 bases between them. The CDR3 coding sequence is TGCGCCAGCAGCCCACAGGGAGGGAATTCACCCCTCCACTTT. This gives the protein CASSPQGGNSPLHF. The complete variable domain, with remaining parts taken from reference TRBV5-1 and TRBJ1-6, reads KAGVTQTPRYLIKTRGQQVTLSCSPISGHRSVSWYQQTPGQGLQFLFEYFSETQRNKGNFPGRFSGRQFSNSRSEMNVSTLELGDSALYLCASSPQGGNSPLHFGNGTRLTVT.

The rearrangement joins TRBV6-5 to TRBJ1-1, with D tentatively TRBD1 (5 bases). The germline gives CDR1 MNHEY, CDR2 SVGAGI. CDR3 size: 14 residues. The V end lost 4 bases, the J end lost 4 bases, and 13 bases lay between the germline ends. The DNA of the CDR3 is TGTGCCAGCAGTTTATGGGGGAAGACCACTGAAGCTTTCTTT. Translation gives CASSLWGKTTEAFF.

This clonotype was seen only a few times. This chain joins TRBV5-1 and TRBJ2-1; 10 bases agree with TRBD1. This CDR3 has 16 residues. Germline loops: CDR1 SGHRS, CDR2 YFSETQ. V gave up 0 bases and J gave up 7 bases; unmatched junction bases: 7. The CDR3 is CASSLGQGAYGNEQFF. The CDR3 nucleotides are TGCGCCAGCAGCTTGGGACAGGGGGCATATGGGAATGAGCAGTTCTTC.

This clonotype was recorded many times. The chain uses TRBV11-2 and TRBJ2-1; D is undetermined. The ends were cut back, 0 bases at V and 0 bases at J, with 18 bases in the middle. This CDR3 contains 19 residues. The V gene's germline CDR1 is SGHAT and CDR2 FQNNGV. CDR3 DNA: TGTGCCAGCAGCTTAGATCGGACCCACCCGCCGAGCTCCTACAATGAGCAGTTCTTC. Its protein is CASSLDRTHPPSSYNEQFF.

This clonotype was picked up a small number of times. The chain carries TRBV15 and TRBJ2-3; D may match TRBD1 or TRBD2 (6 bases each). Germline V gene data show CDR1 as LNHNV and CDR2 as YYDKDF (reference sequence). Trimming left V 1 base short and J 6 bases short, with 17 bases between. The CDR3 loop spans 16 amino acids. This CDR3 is CATSRALPGAGDTQYF. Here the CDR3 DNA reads TGTGCCACCAGCAGAGCCCTCCCGGGGGCAGGGGATACGCAGTATTTT.

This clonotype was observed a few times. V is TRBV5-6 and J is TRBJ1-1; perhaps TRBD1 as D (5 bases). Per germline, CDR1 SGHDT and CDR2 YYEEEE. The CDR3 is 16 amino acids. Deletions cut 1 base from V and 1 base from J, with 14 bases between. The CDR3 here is CASSLMGKGPNTEAFF. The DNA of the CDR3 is TGTGCCAGCAGCTTGATGGGGAAGGGGCCGAACACTGAAGCTTTCTTT.

CDR3 in amino acids: CASRDRANQPQHF. CDR3 DNA sequence: TGTGCCAGCAGGGACAGGGCCAATCAGCCCCAGCATTTT. The rearrangement uses TRBV6-2 or TRBV6-3 and TRBJ1-5; TRBD1 matches 8 bases. The CDR3 covers 13 residues. The germline CDR1 and CDR2 sequences are MNHEY and SVGEGT. The trim removed 6 bases at V and 3 bases at J, leaving 1 base unmatched.

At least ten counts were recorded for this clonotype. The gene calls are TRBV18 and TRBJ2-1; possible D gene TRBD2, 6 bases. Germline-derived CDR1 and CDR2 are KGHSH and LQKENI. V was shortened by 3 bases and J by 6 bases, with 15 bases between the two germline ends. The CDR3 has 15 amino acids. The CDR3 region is CASSPVGNGGNEQFF. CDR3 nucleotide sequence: TGTGCCAGCTCACCGGTGGGAAACGGGGGCAATGAGCAGTTCTTC.